This T cell receptor beta chain was observed in a study of blood T cell repertoires in COVID-19. Germline loops: CDR1 DFQATT, CDR2 SNEGSKA (reference sequence). This CDR3 has 16 amino acids. Trimming removed 3 bases at V and 4 bases at J, with 21 bases between. Sequencing used immunoSEQ multiplex PCR; TCRdb keeps in-frame clones, though not all of them. Counted here are about 23,000 clones, around nine tenths occurring once; the ten biggest clones make up about 18%. The source is a human donor in a cohort sampled during active COVID-19. Material: peripheral blood. This rearrangement joins TRBV20-1 to TRBJ1-2; D remains ambiguous. CDR3 in DNA: TGCAGTGCTAGTATCGAGGGAAAAGGATTACGCTATGGCTACACCTTC. It specifies CSASIEGKGLRYGYTF.